This TCR beta chain was captured in a study of T-cell memory formation after mild COVID-19. General study points: Pre-infection memory contained some responding clones, which suggested that cross-reactive memory had joined. Clones contracting day 15 to 85 were balanced CD4/CD8; later expanders leaned CD4+.

In TCRdb, the 5' RACE reads were re-called with MiXCR into one record per CDR3 protein. The repertoire holds 250,000 or so distinct CDR3 sequences, with roughly 18% as singletons. The CDR3 contains 15 residues. V was pared by 4 bases and J by 5 bases, with 7 bases of the junction left unmatched. From germline, CDR1 is SGHKS and CDR2 YYEKEE (reference sequence). This clonotype was recorded a few times. What it binds is not known. The chain combines TRBV5-5 with TRBJ2-2; TRBD1 agrees at 8 bases. The sample taken for sequencing was PBMCs or a T cell subset sorted from them (not recorded which). The clonotype was recovered from a man younger than 35 who had mild COVID-19 (a few samples of this study predate the infection). Cell type and time point are not known. The CDR3 DNA is TGTGCCAGCAGCAACCAGGGGGCGCGTACCGGGGAGCTGTTTTTT. It encodes CASSNQGARTGELFF.